A single sample is the source of the 23 T cell receptor beta chains below, sequenced in a study of cytomegalovirus exposure and HLA in healthy donors. PCR amplification relied on 60 Vbeta primers (plus 13 Jbeta primers). TCRdb keeps only in-frame clones here, not all; method: immunoSEQ multiplex PCR. Here the sample spans roughly 220,000 clones, 75% to 90% being singletons. Sequencing used PBMCs. These receptors all come from a woman in her forties in good health and CMV-seronegative.

This chain links TRBV5-5 with TRBJ2-2, with TRBD1 as a possible D gene (6 bases). The CDR3 has 18 residues. Per germline, CDR1 SGHKS and CDR2 YYEKEE (reference sequence). V lost 2 bases, J lost 5 bases, and 22 bases lay in between. The CDR3, as DNA: TGTGCCAGCAGCTTCCAGTATTTCGACAGGTTGACAACCGGGGAGCTGTTTTTT. This sequence encodes CASSFQYFDRLTTGELFF.

The V call is TRBV6-1, the J call TRBJ1-1, with D tentatively TRBD1 (6 bases). Germline V gene data show CDR1 as MNHNS and CDR2 as SASEGT. CDR3 size: 15 residues. Between the trimmed V and J ends, which lost 3 bases and 0 bases, there was a span of 11 bases. The CDR3 here is CASSDRTVLNTEAFF. CDR3 DNA sequence: TGTGCCAGCAGTGACAGGACAGTTTTGAACACTGAAGCTTTCTTT.

This chain joins TRBV15 and TRBJ2-1, with TRBD2 identical over 7 bases. V lost 9 bases, J lost 2 bases, and 10 bases stayed unmatched. From germline, CDR1 is LNHNV and CDR2 YYDKDF (reference sequence). The length of the CDR3 is 15 residues. The CDR3 reads CATNQGGAPYNEQFF. CDR3 coding DNA: TGTGCCACTAATCAGGGAGGGGCCCCCTACAATGAGCAGTTCTTC.

The CDR3 region is CASSPVFAGELFF. The CDR3, as DNA: TGTGCCAGCAGTCCGGTGTTCGCCGGGGAGCTGTTTTTT. This chain joins TRBV28 and TRBJ2-2; D is unresolved. Germline V lookup: CDR1 MDHEN, CDR2 SYDVKM. The CDR3 loop spans 13 amino acids. The V and J ends lost 5 bases and 6 bases respectively, with 10 bases between them.

The chain links TRBV5-1 to TRBJ2-2; 8 bases agree with TRBD1. The CDR3 has 16 residues. CDR1 SGHRS and CDR2 YFSETQ come from the germline V gene. V lost 4 bases to trimming and J lost 1 base; unmatched junction nucleotides: 6. Written as DNA, the CDR3 is TGCGCCAGCAGCCAGGCCGGGACAGGGAACACCGGGGAGCTGTTTTTT. Translation: CASSQAGTGNTGELFF.

This chain links TRBV10-3 with TRBJ2-2; 14 nucleotides match TRBD2. This CDR3 spans 17 amino acids. Losses at the gene ends were 8 bases for V and 6 bases for J; bases not matched to a gene: 11. CDR1 is ENHRY and CDR2 is SYGVKD in the germline V gene. The CDR3 reads CAIRDGTSGSRAGELFF. Written as DNA, the CDR3 is TGTGCCATCCGCGACGGGACTAGCGGGAGTCGGGCCGGGGAGCTGTTTTTT.

This clone appeared a few times. This chain links TRBV15 with TRBJ2-5; the match to TRBD2 covers 11 bases. The length of the CDR3 is 15 residues. V lost 2 bases, J lost 5 bases, and 4 bases stayed unmatched. Germline V gives CDR1 LNHNV, CDR2 YYDKDF (reference sequence). The CDR3 DNA is TGTGCCACCAGCAGAAAGGGACTAGCGGAGGAGACCCAGTACTTC. This translates into CATSRKGLAEETQYF.

This clone occurred once. This chain's CDR3 is CASRTRGRANNEQFF. In DNA form, the CDR3 reads TGTGCCAGCAGAACACGCGGGAGGGCTAACAATGAGCAGTTCTTC. J is TRBJ2-1 and V is TRBV6-1, with 9 nucleotides matching TRBD2. The length of the CDR3 is 15 residues. Germline values: CDR1 MNHNS, CDR2 SASEGT. Trimming at V came to 6 bases and at J to 5 bases, leaving 8 bases not matched to a gene.

The V and J genes are TRBV4-1 and TRBJ1-6, with a tentative D call TRBD1 (5 bases). CDR3 length: 16 residues. Germline loops: CDR1 MGHRA, CDR2 YSYEKL. Trimming shortened V by 2 bases and J by 10 bases, and 18 bases separated the two germline ends. The CDR3 DNA sequence: TGCGCCAGCAGCCAATTGGGTGGGCAGGGAGGGTCACCCCTCCACTTT. It is translated as CASSQLGGQGGSPLHF.

The chain carries TRBV5-1 and TRBJ1-6, with 7 bases aligning to TRBD1. The junction had 3 bases not matched to a gene; V was cut back by 2 bases and J by 7 bases. The CDR3 has 14 residues. CDR1 is SGHRS, CDR2 YFSETQ, per germline. CDR3 sequence (DNA): TGCGCCAGCAGCTTCGGGACAGACAATTCACCCCTCCACTTT. Amino acids: CASSFGTDNSPLHF.

This clone was detected once. The chain couples TRBV19 to TRBJ1-1; no clear D. CDR3 size: 13 residues. CDR1 and CDR2 from the germline V gene are LNHDA and SQIVND (reference sequence). Trimming took off 3 bases at V and 7 bases at J, with 12 bases between the two ends. CDR3 sequence: CASSIWAFDEAFF. The CDR3 region has the DNA TGTGCCAGTAGTATTTGGGCGTTTGATGAAGCTTTCTTT.

This chain uses TRBV29-1 with TRBJ2-1; no clear D gene. The CDR3 extends over 14 amino acids. V lost 7 bases and J 5 bases, leaving 18 bases between the germline ends. Germline loops: CDR1 SQVTM, CDR2 ANQGSEA. Here the CDR3 reads CSAPRPPLDNEQFF. CDR3 DNA: TGCAGCGCGCCCCGGCCGCCTCTAGACAATGAGCAGTTCTTC.

This clone occurred once. The rearrangement links TRBV7-9 to TRBJ2-1, with 10 positions matching TRBD1. Germline CDR1 and CDR2: SEHNR and FQNEAQ (reference sequence). The CDR3 totals 16 residues. The trim removed 5 bases at V and 4 bases at J, leaving 8 bases unmatched. The CDR3 loop is CASSRQGAVYYNEQFF. In DNA form, the CDR3 reads TGTGCCAGCAGCAGACAGGGGGCCGTCTATTACAATGAGCAGTTCTTC.

The chain combines TRBV12-1 with TRBJ2-6; the DNA was not compared with TRBD1, the D call given in the table. TRBV12-1 is deemed a pseudogene. The CDR3 runs 18 residues. As DNA, the CDR3 is TGTGCCAGCAGCTTTAAGGACAGGCTTCCGTTCTGGGCCAACGTCCTGACTTTC. Protein sequence: CASSFKDRLPFWANVLTF.

The chain couples TRBV28 to TRBJ1-1; TRBD1 matches at 7 bases. This CDR3 spans 19 amino acids. Germline values: CDR1 MDHEN, CDR2 SYDVKM. After removal of 5 bases from V and 4 bases from J, the junction contained 22 bases not matched to a gene. CDR3 sequence: CASSPRRDRNMRRGTEAFF. The CDR3 nucleotides read TGTGCCAGCAGTCCCCGGAGGGACAGAAACATGAGGCGTGGCACTGAAGCTTTCTTT.

The CDR3, as DNA: TGTGCCAGCAGGGTCGACAGGGGGCATCTTCAGCCCCAGCATTTT. Amino acids: CASRVDRGHLQPQHF. The chain recombines TRBV6-5 with TRBJ1-5; 10 bases map to TRBD1. The CDR3 loop spans 15 amino acids. V lost 6 bases, J lost 6 bases, and 8 bases stayed unmatched. CDR1 is MNHEY and CDR2 is SVGAGI in the germline V gene.

The V call is TRBV5-1, the J call TRBJ1-1, with D perhaps matching TRBD1 (5 bases). This CDR3 has 14 amino acids. The germline gives CDR1 SGHRS, CDR2 YFSETQ. V lost 0 bases and J 4 bases, leaving 10 bases between the germline ends. CDR3 sequence (DNA): TGCGCCAGCAGCTTGGAGGGGTGGGGCACTGAAGCTTTCTTT. As protein: CASSLEGWGTEAFF. Based on the CDR3 plus reference TRBV5-1 and TRBJ1-1, the full variable domain is KAGVTQTPRYLIKTRGQQVTLSCSPISGHRSVSWYQQTPGQGLQFLFEYFSETQRNKGNFPGRFSGRQFSNSRSEMNVSTLELGDSALYLCASSLEGWGTEAFFGQGTRLTVV.

The chain uses TRBV5-1 and TRBJ2-3; D not resolved. The CDR3 is 15 residues long. Germline V CDR1 and CDR2: SGHRS, YFSETQ. Trimming stripped 5 bases from V and 1 base from J, with 14 bases between. Written as DNA, the CDR3 is TGCGCCAGCAGTCGGCGCGGCGTTGGCACAGATACGCAGTATTTT. Amino acid sequence: CASSRRGVGTDTQYF.

CDR3 residues: CASSQDQGSNYGYTF. In DNA form, the CDR3 reads TGCGCCAGCAGCCAAGATCAGGGGTCTAACTATGGCTACACCTTC. This chain joins TRBV4-1 and TRBJ1-2; possibly TRBD1 for D (6 bases). The CDR3 runs 15 residues. V shed 0 bases and J shed 0 bases, with 8 bases lying between them. Germline loops: CDR1 MGHRA, CDR2 YSYEKL.

The chain uses TRBV2 and TRBJ1-2; 8 nucleotides align to TRBD1. The J segment lost 0 bases and the V segment lost 6 bases, leaving 3 bases of the junction unmatched. This CDR3 comprises 14 residues. CDR1 is SNHLY and CDR2 is FYNNEI in the germline V gene. CDR3 sequence (DNA): TGTGCCAGCAGGGGACAGGCTTCTAACTATGGCTACACCTTC. It codes for CASRGQASNYGYTF.

This chain connects TRBV10-3 to TRBJ2-5; D remains unclear. Germline loops: CDR1 ENHRY, CDR2 SYGVKD. Trimming took off 2 bases at V and 2 bases at J, with 6 bases between the two ends. CDR3 length equals 13 residues. The CDR3: CAISEGQQETQYF. DNA for the CDR3: TGTGCCATCAGTGAGGGGCAGCAAGAGACCCAGTACTTC.

The CDR3 region is CAWSVLSGTSDTQYF. The CDR3 DNA follows: TGTGCCTGGAGTGTGTTGAGCGGGACCTCAGATACGCAGTATTTT. The rearrangement joins TRBV30 to TRBJ2-3; 7 positions match TRBD2. V lost 0 bases, J lost 4 bases, and 7 bases stayed unmatched. From germline, CDR1 is GTSNPN and CDR2 SVGIG (reference sequence). This CDR3 has 15 residues. The whole variable domain, filled in from reference TRBV30 and TRBJ2-3, reads SQTIHQWPATLVQPVGSPLSLECTVEGTSNPNLYWYRQAAGRGLQLLFYSVGIGQISSEVPQNLSASRPQDRQFILSSKKLLLSDSGFYLCAWSVLSGTSDTQYFGPGTRLTVL.

V is TRBV7-9 and J is TRBJ2-7; D unclear. V was pared by 4 bases and J by 5 bases, with 9 bases between. The germline gives CDR1 SEHNR, CDR2 FQNEAQ (reference sequence). CDR3 size: 12 residues. DNA of the CDR3: TGTGCCAGCAGCTCAAGCTTCGACGAGCAGTACTTC. Its protein is CASSSSFDEQYF.